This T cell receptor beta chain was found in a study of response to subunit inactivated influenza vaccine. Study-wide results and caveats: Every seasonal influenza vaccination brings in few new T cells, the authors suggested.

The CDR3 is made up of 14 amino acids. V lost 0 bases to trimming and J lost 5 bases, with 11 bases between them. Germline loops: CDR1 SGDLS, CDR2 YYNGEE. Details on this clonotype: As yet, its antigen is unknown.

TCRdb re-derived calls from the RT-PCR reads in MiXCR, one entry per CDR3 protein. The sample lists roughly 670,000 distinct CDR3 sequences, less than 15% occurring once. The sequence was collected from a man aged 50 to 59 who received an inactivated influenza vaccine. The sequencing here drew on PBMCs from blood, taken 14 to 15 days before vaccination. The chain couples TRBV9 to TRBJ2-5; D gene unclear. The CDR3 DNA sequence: TGTGCCAGCAGCGTAGGGGTTAGCCGGGAGACCCAGTACTTC. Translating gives CASSVGVSRETQYF.